This T cell receptor beta chain was obtained from a study of T cells in localized non-small cell lung cancer. Libraries were prepared by immunoSEQ multiplex PCR; TCRdb keeps only in-frame clonotypes and omits some of them. The sample includes about 72,000 clones, approximately 84% of them seen just once. Comment on this clone: The antigen remains undetermined.

From germline, CDR1 is SGHNT and CDR2 YENEEA. Unmatched junction bases numbered 4, after V lost 5 bases and J lost 1 base. The CDR3 is 16 amino acids. Overall study results and limits: Since sequencing was restricted to only one region of the tumor, intratumor heterogeneity remains a possibility. Patients showing higher blood T cell density tended to see longer overall survival. Adjacent lung had a median approximately 57 of the 100 largest tumor clones. Uninvolved nearby lung showed the greatest T cell clonality, exceeding that found in tumor.

This chain links TRBV11-3 with TRBJ2-3; 12 nucleotides align to TRBD2. This TCR was sampled from a female donor over 55 with stage I lung adenocarcinoma. The specimen was peripheral blood, collected before any cancer treatment. CDR3 nucleotides: TGTGCCAGCAGCAAGGGGACTAGCGGGCGCACAGATACGCAGTATTTT. Translation: CASSKGTSGRTDTQYF. The entire variable domain, with the rest obtained from reference TRBV11-3 and TRBJ2-3, is as follows: EAGVVQSPRYKIIEKKQPVAFWCNPISGHNTLYWYLQNLGQGPELLIRYENEEAVDDSQLPKDRFSAERLKGVDSTLKIQPAELGDSAVYLCASSKGTSGRTDTQYFGPGTRLTVL.